This T cell receptor (beta chain) was found in a study of T-cell memory formation after mild COVID-19. Regarding the study as a whole: Shrinking CD4+ clones were chiefly CM and EM; CD8+ ones were chiefly EMRA. Confirmation of SARS-CoV-2 specificity was lacking for second-wave clones peaking day 37. Some clones that responded were present in memory (sampled pre-infection), which suggests cross-reactive memory joined.

A few counts support this clonotype. The antigen is not known. 5'RACE with constant-segment primers built TCRalpha and TCRbeta cDNA libraries with UMIs. TCRdb re-analysed the 5' RACE reads in MiXCR, keeping a single row per CDR3 protein. The repertoire includes 100,000 to 150,000 distinct CDR3 sequences, over 15% of them detected once, and roughly 5% sits in the top ten. The ends lost 0 bases at V and 5 bases at J; junction bases unmatched: 3. From germline, CDR1 is MDHEN and CDR2 SYDVKM. The CDR3 covers 15 residues. This clonotype was sampled from a man aged 18 to 35 who had mild COVID-19 (a few samples of this study predate the infection). Cell type and time point are not known. Sequencing was carried out using PBMCs or a T cell subset sorted from them (not recorded which). The rearrangement joins TRBV28 to TRBJ2-1, with 8 bases aligning to TRBD2. CDR3 in DNA: TGTGCCAGCAGTTTATGGACTAGCGCCCACAATGAGCAGTTCTTC. It yields the protein CASSLWTSAHNEQFF.